What follows is one T cell receptor beta chain and its context. The CDR3 loop spans 14 amino acids. The data derive from a study of cytotoxic CD8 clonotypes in ibrutinib-treated CLL. The intended depth for sequencing was 1 in 200,000 to 1 in 1 million T cells. Sequenced by immunoSEQ multiplex PCR; TCRdb stores in-frame clones only, minus some. The sample carries over 200,000 clones, 79% recorded once. The V gene is TRBV21-1, the J gene TRBJ1-2. TRBV21-1 is deemed a pseudogene. This TCR came from a human donor with chronic lymphocytic leukemia. The sample here was PBMCs, taken after 12 months of ibrutinib treatment. The CDR3 here is CASSAGLANYGYTF. The CDR3 DNA is TGTGCCAGCTCGGCGGGACTCGCTAACTATGGCTACACCTTC.